Below, 5 T cell receptor beta chains from the same sample are listed, as sequenced in a study of CD8 T cells in Susac syndrome. A quantity of about 0.5 to 1 ug RNA underwent reverse transcription using random hexamers. One entry per CDR3 protein, called by TCRdb with MiXCR from the immunoSEQ multiplex PCR reads. The sample has a few hundred thousand distinct CDR3 sequences, about 88% seen once. Input material: CD8+ T cells from PBMCs. The receptor source for this set is a human donor with multiple sclerosis.

The chain uses TRBV6-1 and TRBJ1-5; D possibly corresponds to TRBD1 (5 bases). CDR3 size: 15 residues. Germline V lookup: CDR1 MNHNS, CDR2 SASEGT. V lost 5 bases, J lost 4 bases, and 15 bases lay in between. The DNA for the CDR3 is TGTGCCAGCAGTCCCGACTCGGGGGGAAATCAGCCCCAGCATTTT. It is translated as CASSPDSGGNQPQHF.

The chain couples TRBV20-1 to TRBJ2-1; 7 bases agree with TRBD2. Germline CDR1 reads DFQATT; CDR2 reads SNEGSKA (reference sequence). V was clipped by 0 bases and J by 3 bases; unmatched bases: 11. The length of the CDR3 is 17 residues. The CDR3 here is CSARDRMAGVGYNEQFF. The CDR3 coding sequence is TGCAGTGCTAGAGATCGTATGGCGGGAGTGGGCTACAATGAGCAGTTCTTC.

The chain joins TRBV9 to TRBJ1-4, with D perhaps matching TRBD1 (5 bases). V dropped 3 bases and J dropped 6 bases, with 12 bases sitting between them. This CDR3 is 14 amino acids long. Germline V gene data show CDR1 as SGDLS and CDR2 as YYNGEE. The CDR3 loop is CASSAGTPDEKLFF. Written as DNA, the CDR3 is TGTGCCAGCAGCGCCGGGACTCCGGATGAAAAACTGTTTTTT.

Concerning this clonotype: The junction differs from germline at one of its ends, possibly a read error. The CDR3, as DNA: TGTGCCAGCAGCAGTCCGGGGGACGTTCGTTCCTTC. It encodes CASSSPGDVRSF. This rearrangement joins TRBV5-4 to TRBJ1-2; tentative D call: TRBD1 (5 bases). Looked up from germline, CDR1 is SGHNT and CDR2 is YYREEE (reference sequence). The CDR3 covers 12 residues.

The chain is built from TRBV30 and TRBJ1-2; D uncertain. V dropped 2 bases and J dropped 6 bases, with 19 bases sitting between them. Germline-derived CDR1 and CDR2 are GTSNPN and SVGIG (reference sequence). This CDR3 comprises 15 residues. The chain's CDR3 is CAWSMRPSPRHGYTF. The CDR3 region has the DNA TGTGCCTGGAGTATGCGGCCGTCCCCAAGGCATGGCTACACCTTC.